This T cell receptor beta chain came from a study of human thymus T cells. Among the donors, all were healthy Finnish infants having corrective surgery for congenital heart defects. Half of the eight donors gave roughly 0.45-1 mL blood during surgery. Study-level findings and limits: In thymic and blood repertoires alike, V and J usage looked biased.

This CDR3 comprises 11 residues. Germline values: CDR1 MNHEY, CDR2 SVGAGI. The V gene lost 7 bases and the J gene lost 3 bases, with 7 bases spanning the gap. The assay was immunoSEQ multiplex PCR, and TCRdb's table has in-frame clones only and misses some. This table has 35,000 to 45,000 clones, around 94% appearing once. A word on this clone: The antigen remains unidentified.

V is TRBV6-5 and J is TRBJ2-7, with TRBD1 as a possible D gene (6 bases). The sequence was collected from a boy younger than two with a congenital heart defect but otherwise immunologically healthy. Material for sequencing was blood. CDR3 DNA: TGTGCCAGCACAGGGGTCTACGAGCAGTACTTC. Translated, it gives CASTGVYEQYF.